This TCR beta chain comes out of a study of T-cell reconstitution after alpha-beta-depleted transplantation in children. Preparing the TCRbeta library involved the use of unique molecular identifiers. Via MiXCR, TCRdb re-called the PCR reads, giving one row per CDR3 protein. In the table there are about 540,000 distinct CDR3 sequences, around 16% of which are singletons. This clonotype was found once. From germline, CDR1 is SQVTM and CDR2 ANQGSEA. The CDR3 runs to 16 residues. With 5 bases removed from V and 4 bases from J, the gap between germline ends came to 21 bases. The rearrangement joins TRBV29-1 to TRBJ2-1, with D perhaps TRBD1 or TRBD2 (7 bases each). Sequenced material: PBMCs from the stem cell graft donor, taken from the stem cell graft. The receptor was derived from a human donor who donated a stem cell graft to a child with acute lymphoblastic leukemia. For the CDR3, the DNA is TGCAGCGTTCGAGGGGGCGGGAGCCCCTTATACAATGAGCAGTTCTTC. This gives the protein CSVRGGGSPLYNEQFF.